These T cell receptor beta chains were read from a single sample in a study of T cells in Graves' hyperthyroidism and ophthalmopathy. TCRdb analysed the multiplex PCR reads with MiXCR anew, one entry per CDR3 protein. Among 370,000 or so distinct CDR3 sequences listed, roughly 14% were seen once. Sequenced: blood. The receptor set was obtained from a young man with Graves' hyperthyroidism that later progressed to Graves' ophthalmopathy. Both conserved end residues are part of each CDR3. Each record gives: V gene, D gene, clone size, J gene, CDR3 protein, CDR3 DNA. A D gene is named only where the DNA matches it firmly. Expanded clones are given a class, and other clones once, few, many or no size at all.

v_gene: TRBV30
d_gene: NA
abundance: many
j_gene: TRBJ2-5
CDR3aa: CAWRKTRQTGKETQYF
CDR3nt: TGTGCCTGGAGAAAAACCAGGCAGACTGGAAAAGAGACCCAGTACTTC

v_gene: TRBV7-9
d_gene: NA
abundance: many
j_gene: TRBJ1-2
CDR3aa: CASSLADGYYGYTF
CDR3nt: TGTGCCAGCAGCTTGGCGGACGGCTACTATGGCTACACCTTC

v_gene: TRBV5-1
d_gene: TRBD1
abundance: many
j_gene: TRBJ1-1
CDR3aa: CASSPWDRKEAFF
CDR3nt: TGCGCCAGCAGCCCGTGGGACAGAAAAGAAGCTTTCTTT

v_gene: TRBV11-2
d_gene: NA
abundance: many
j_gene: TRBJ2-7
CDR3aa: CASSSWAGVGYEQYF
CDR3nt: TGTGCCAGCAGCTCTTGGGCTGGAGTGGGCTACGAGCAGTACTTC

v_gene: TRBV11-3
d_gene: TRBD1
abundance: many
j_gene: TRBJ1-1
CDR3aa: CASSRPQGVTEAFF
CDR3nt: TGTGCCAGCAGCAGACCACAGGGGGTCACTGAAGCTTTCTTT

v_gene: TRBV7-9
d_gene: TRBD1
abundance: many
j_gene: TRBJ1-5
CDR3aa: CASSFGTGHQPQHF
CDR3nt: TGTGCCAGCAGCTTTGGGACAGGACATCAGCCCCAGCATTTT

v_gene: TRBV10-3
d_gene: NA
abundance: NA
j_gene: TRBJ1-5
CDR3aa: CAASRDIWPQPQHF
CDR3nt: TGTGCCGCCTCCCGGGACATTTGGCCTCAGCCCCAGCATTTT

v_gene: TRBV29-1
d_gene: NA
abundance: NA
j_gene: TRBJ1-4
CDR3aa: CSVEDPFEEKLFF
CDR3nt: TGCAGCGTTGAAGACCCTTTCGAGGAAAAACTGTTTTTT

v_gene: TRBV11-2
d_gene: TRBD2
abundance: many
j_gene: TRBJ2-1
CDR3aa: CASSPRPGGVDEQFF
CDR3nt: TGTGCCAGCAGCCCCCGCCCCGGGGGGGTTGATGAGCAGTTCTTC

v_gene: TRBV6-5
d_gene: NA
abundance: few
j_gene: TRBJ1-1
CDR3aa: CASSYSKAANTEAFF
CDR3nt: TGTGCCAGCAGTTACTCGAAGGCAGCCAACACTGAAGCTTTCTTT

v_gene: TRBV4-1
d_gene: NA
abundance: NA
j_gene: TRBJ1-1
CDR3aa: CASSQGGPSNTEAFF
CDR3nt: TGCGCCAGCAGCCAAGGGGGCCCGTCGAACACTGAAGCTTTCTTT

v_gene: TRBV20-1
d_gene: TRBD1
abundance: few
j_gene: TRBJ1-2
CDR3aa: CSARDTLETGGYGYTF
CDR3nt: TGCAGTGCTAGAGATACACTGGAGACAGGGGGCTATGGCTACACCTTC

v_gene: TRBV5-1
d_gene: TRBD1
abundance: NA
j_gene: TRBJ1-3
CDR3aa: CASSSQGVFAGNTIYF
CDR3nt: TGCGCCAGCAGCTCACAGGGGGTTTTTGCTGGAAACACCATATATTTT

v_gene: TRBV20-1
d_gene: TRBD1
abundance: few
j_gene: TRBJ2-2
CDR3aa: CSAVDREIHGELFF
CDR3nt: TGCAGTGCTGTGGACAGGGAGATTCACGGGGAGCTGTTTTTT

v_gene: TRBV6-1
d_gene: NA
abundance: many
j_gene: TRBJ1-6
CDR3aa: CASSRGSSGYNSPLHF
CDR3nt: TGTGCCAGCAGCCGGGGCTCAAGCGGCTATAATTCACCCCTCCACTTT

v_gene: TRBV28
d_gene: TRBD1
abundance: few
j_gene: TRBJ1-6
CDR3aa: CASSLPGTGGLSPLHF
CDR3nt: TGTGCCAGCAGTCTACCCGGGACAGGTGGATTGTCACCCCTCCACTTT

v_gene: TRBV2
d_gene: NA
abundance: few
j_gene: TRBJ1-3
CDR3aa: CASSEVGSGNTIYF
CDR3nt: TGTGCCAGCAGTGAGGTGGGATCTGGAAACACCATATATTTT

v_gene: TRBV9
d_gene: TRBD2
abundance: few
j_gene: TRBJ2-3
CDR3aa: CASSAHPGLASTDTQYF
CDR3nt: TGTGCCAGCAGCGCACACCCGGGACTAGCTAGCACAGATACGCAGTATTTT

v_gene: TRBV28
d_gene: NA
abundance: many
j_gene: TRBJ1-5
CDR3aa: CASSLYRQANNQPQHF
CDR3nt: TGTGCCAGCAGTCTCTACCGACAGGCTAATAATCAGCCCCAGCATTTT

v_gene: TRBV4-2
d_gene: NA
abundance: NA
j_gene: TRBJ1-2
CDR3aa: CASSQDALTAYGYTF
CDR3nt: TGTGCCAGCAGCCAAGACGCATTGACAGCCTATGGCTACACCTTC

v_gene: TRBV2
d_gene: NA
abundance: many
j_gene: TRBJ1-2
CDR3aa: CASSERGADGYTF
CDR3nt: TGTGCCAGCAGTGAACGGGGGGCGGATGGCTACACCTTC

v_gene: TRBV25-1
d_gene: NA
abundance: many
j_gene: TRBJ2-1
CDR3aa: CASRMCNWDTKSNEQFF
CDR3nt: TGTGCCAGCAGAATGTGCAATTGGGACACCAAATCCAATGAGCAGTTCTTC

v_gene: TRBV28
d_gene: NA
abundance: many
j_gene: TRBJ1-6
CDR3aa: CASSLGGGLRRGPRFTPLHF
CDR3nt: TGTGCCAGCAGTTTAGGGGGTGGTCTTAGGAGGGGACCAAGATTTACACCCCTCCACTTT

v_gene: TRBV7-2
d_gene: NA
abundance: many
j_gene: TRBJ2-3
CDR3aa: CASSLAVGGDTQYF
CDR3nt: TGTGCCAGCAGCTTAGCGGTCGGAGGAGATACGCAGTATTTT

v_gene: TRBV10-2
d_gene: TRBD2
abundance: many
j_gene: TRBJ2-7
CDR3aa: CASVSGDSYEQYF
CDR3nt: TGCGCCAGCGTTAGCGGGGACTCCTACGAGCAGTACTTC

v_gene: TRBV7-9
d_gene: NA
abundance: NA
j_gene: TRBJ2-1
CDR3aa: CASSLSGWGERNEQFF
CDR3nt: TGTGCCAGCAGCTTATCGGGTTGGGGTGAGAGGAATGAGCAGTTCTTC

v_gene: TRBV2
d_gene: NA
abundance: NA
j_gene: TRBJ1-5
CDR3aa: CASSRDGRSNQPQHF
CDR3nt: TGTGCCAGCAGCCGCGACGGACGGAGCAATCAGCCCCAGCATTTT

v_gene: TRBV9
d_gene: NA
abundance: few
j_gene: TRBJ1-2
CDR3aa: CASSVGDITNYGYTF
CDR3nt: TGTGCCAGCAGCGTCGGGGATATAACTAACTATGGCTACACCTTC

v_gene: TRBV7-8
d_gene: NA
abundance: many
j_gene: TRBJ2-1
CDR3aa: CASSPEGLVQGGYNEQFF
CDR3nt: TGTGCCAGCAGCCCCGAAGGGTTGGTCCAGGGGGGGTACAATGAGCAGTTCTTC

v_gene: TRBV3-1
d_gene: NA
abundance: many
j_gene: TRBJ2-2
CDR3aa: CASSPSRGGGSNTGELFF
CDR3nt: TGTGCCAGCAGCCCCTCCCGAGGGGGGGGGTCGAACACCGGGGAGCTGTTTTTT

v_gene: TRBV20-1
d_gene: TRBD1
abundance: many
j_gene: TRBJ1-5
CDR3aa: CSALNTGGGGYNQPQHF
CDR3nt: TGCAGTGCGCTAAACACAGGGGGCGGCGGATACAATCAGCCCCAGCATTTT

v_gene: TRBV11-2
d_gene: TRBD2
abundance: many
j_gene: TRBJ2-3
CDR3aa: CASSSRLAGSTDTQYF
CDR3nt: TGTGCCAGCAGCTCCCGACTAGCGGGGAGCACAGATACGCAGTATTTT

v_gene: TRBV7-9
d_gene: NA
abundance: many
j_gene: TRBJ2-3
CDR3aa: CASSLARSRELSTDTQYF
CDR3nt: TGTGCCAGCAGCTTAGCGCGAAGCAGGGAACTTAGCACAGATACGCAGTATTTT

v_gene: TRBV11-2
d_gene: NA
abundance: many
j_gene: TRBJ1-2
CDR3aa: CASSLTDGYTF
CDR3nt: TGTGCCAGCAGCTTAACGGATGGCTACACCTTC

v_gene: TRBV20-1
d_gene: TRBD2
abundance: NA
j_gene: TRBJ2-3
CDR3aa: CSAAGGTSDLTDTQYF
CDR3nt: TGCAGTGCCGCGGGGGGGACTAGCGATCTGACAGATACGCAGTATTTT

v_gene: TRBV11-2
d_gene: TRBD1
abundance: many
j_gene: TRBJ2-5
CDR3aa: CASSTTDRGQKYQETQYF
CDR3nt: TGTGCCAGCAGCACCACGGACAGGGGGCAAAAGTACCAAGAGACCCAGTACTTC

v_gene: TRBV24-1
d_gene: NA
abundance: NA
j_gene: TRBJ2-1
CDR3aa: CATCDLDRYNEQFF
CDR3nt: TGTGCCACCTGTGACCTTGACAGATACAATGAGCAGTTCTTC